The sequence of this TCR beta chain was determined in a study of esophageal squamous cell carcinoma under preoperative chemotherapy. TCRdb processed the PCR reads anew with MiXCR; each CDR3 protein has one entry. The sample lists about 6,600 distinct CDR3 sequences, roughly 30% occurring once. The V end lost 1 base, the J end lost 0 bases, and 6 bases lay between the germline ends. CDR3 size: 14 residues. The germline gives CDR1 SGHTA, CDR2 FQGNSA. Study-wide findings and caveats: Abundant clones tended to shrink rather than expand after paclitaxel-nedaplatin. Peripheral T cells migrating into the tumor appeared to partly supply post-treatment tumor-infiltrating lymphocytes. Tumor-infiltrating lymphocytes showed no significant post-chemotherapy TCR diversity increase, unlike peripheral T cells.

Time point of the sample: before preoperative PTX-NDP chemotherapy. Preoperative chemotherapy with paclitaxel-nedaplatin was given to patients before surgery. A word on this clonotype: As yet, its antigen is unknown. A read error is possible here, since a much larger clone lies one base away.

The receptor was isolated from a human donor with esophageal squamous cell carcinoma. The donor label of this sample is uncertain. The rearrangement uses TRBV7-2 and TRBJ1-1; D not certain. Collection of the sample occurred from a patient given preoperative chemotherapy. The DNA of the CDR3 is TGTGCCAGCAGCTTAGGGCGGGTGAACACTGAAGCTTTCTTT. This gives the protein CASSLGRVNTEAFF.